This TCR beta chain was documented in a study of blood T cell repertoires in COVID-19. Study-wide background: Samples came from the United States, Italy and Spain, spanning acute and convalescent COVID-19. Sources were T cells, B-cell-depleted T cells, or PBMCs; the material itself was cDNA or gDNA.

The CDR3 totals 15 residues. Germline CDR1 and CDR2: SGHTA and FQGTGA. With V trimmed by 3 bases and J by 2 bases, 2 bases remained unmatched. As handled by the study authors: From reference gene primer amplification, estimates of nucleated cell counts were derived. Clones were sequenced by immunoSEQ multiplex PCR, and TCRdb holds only the in-frame ones, with some missing. V and J calls and clone size follow that table, whereas D and trimming were derived from the DNA. Among under 150,000 clones listed, approximately 80% were seen once. V gene TRBV7-3 combines with J gene TRBJ2-1; 9 bases fit TRBD1. The sequence was collected from a man aged 80 or over with acute or convalescent COVID-19. Specimen: peripheral blood. CDR3 in amino acids: CASSLGTGTYNEQFF. The CDR3 DNA follows: TGTGCCAGCAGCTTGGGGACAGGGACCTACAATGAGCAGTTCTTC.